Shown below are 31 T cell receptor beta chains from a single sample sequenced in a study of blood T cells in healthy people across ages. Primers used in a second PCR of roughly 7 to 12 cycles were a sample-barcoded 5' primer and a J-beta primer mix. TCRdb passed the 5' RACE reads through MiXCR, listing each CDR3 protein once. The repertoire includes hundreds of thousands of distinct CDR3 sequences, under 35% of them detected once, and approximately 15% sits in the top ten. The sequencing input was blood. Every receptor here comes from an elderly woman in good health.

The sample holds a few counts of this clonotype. For the CDR3, the DNA is TGTGCCAGCAGCTTAGCGGGACAGGGGTCTTCACCCCTCCACTTT. Translating gives CASSLAGQGSSPLHF. This chain joins TRBV7-2 and TRBJ1-6; 10 bases agree with TRBD1. V shed 0 bases and J 9 bases; nucleotides not matched to a gene: 2. The CDR3 length is 15 residues. Germline CDR1 SGHTA, CDR2 FQGNSA.

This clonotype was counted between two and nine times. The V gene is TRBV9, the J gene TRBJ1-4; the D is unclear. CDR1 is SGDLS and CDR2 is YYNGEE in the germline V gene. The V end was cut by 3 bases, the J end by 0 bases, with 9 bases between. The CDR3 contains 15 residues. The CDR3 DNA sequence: TGTGCCAGCAGCGCGAGACCCTCAACTAATGAAAAACTGTTTTTT. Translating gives CASSARPSTNEKLFF.

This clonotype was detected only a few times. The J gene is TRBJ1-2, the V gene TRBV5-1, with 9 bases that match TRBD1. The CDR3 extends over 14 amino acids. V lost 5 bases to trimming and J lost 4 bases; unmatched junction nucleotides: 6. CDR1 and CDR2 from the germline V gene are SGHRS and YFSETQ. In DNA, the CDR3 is TGCGCCAGCAGTCAGGGACAGGGATTCTATGGCTACACCTTC. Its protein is CASSQGQGFYGYTF. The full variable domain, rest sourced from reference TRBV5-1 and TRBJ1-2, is KAGVTQTPRYLIKTRGQQVTLSCSPISGHRSVSWYQQTPGQGLQFLFEYFSETQRNKGNFPGRFSGRQFSNSRSEMNVSTLELGDSALYLCASSQGQGFYGYTFGSGTRLTVV.

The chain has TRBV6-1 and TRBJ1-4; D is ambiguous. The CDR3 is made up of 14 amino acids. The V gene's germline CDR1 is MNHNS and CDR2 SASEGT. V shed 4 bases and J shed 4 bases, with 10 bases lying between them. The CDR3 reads CASSVMGNNEKLFF. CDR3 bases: TGTGCCAGCAGTGTTATGGGAAATAATGAAAAACTGTTTTTT.

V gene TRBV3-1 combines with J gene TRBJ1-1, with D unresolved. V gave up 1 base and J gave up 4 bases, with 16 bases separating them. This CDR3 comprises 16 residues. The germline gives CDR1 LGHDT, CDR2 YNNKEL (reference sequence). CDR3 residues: CASSQALDRRGTEAFF. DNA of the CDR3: TGTGCCAGCAGCCAAGCGTTAGACCGTAGAGGCACTGAAGCTTTCTTT.

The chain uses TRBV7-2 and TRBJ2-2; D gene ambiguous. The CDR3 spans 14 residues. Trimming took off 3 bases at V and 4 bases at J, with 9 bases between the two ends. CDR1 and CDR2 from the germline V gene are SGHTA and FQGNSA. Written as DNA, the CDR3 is TGTGCCAGCAGCTTGGGCCCCACCACCGGGGAGCTGTTTTTT. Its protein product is CASSLGPTTGELFF.

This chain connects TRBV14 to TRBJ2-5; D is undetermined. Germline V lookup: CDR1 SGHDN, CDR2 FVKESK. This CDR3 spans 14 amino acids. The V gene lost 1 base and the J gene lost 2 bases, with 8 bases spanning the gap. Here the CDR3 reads CASSQGLRQETQYF. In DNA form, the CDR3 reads TGTGCCAGCAGCCAAGGGCTCCGGCAAGAGACCCAGTACTTC.

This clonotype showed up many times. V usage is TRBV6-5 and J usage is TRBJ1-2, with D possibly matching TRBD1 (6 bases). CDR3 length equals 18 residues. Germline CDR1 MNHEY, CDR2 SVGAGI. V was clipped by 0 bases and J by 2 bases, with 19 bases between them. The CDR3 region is CASSYSISLTGDNYGYTF. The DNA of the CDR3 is TGTGCCAGCAGTTACTCGATCTCCCTGACAGGAGACAACTATGGCTACACCTTC.

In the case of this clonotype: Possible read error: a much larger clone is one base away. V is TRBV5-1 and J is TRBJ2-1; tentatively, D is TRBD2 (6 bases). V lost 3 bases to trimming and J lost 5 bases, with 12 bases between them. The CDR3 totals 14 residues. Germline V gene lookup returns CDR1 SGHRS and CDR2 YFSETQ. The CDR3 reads CASSCSGDNNEQFF. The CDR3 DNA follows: TGCGCCAGCAGCTGTTCGGGGGATAACAATGAGCAGTTCTTC.

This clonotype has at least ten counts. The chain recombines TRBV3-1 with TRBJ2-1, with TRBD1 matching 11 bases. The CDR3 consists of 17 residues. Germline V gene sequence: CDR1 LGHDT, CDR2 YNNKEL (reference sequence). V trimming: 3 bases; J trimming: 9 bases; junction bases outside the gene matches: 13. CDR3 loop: CASSQDGGGQGAREQFF. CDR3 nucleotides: TGTGCCAGCAGCCAGGATGGTGGAGGACAGGGGGCGCGTGAGCAGTTCTTC.

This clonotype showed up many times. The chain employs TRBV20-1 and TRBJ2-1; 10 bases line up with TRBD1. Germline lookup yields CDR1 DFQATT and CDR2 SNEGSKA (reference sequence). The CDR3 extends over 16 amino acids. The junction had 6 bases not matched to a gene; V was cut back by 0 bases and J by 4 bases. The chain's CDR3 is CSARDQGQGSYNEQFF. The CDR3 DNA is TGCAGTGCTAGAGATCAGGGACAGGGGTCATACAATGAGCAGTTCTTC.

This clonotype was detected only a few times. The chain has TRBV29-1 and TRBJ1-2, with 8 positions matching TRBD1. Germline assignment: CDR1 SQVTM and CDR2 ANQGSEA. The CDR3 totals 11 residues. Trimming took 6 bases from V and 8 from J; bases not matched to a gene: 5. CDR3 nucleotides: TGCAGCGTATGGGACAGGACGGGCTACACCTTC. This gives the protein CSVWDRTGYTF.

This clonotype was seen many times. CDR3 amino acids: CASRRDIAHEQYF. CDR3 nucleotides: TGTGCCAGCAGGCGGGACATTGCCCACGAGCAGTACTTC. This chain connects TRBV6-2 or TRBV6-3 to TRBJ2-7, with D perhaps matching TRBD1 or TRBD2 (6 bases each). Looked up from germline, CDR1 is MNHEY and CDR2 is SVGEGT. The CDR3 covers 13 residues. With 6 bases removed from V and 5 bases from J, the gap between germline ends came to 14 bases.

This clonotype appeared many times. CDR3 sequence (DNA): TGTGCCAGCAGTTGGCAAGCGGGGGGGGATACGCAGTATTTT. This translates into CASSWQAGGDTQYF. V gene TRBV12-3 or TRBV12-4 combines with J gene TRBJ2-3; TRBD2 agrees at 10 bases. The CDR3 is made up of 14 amino acids. J was trimmed by 6 bases and V by 4 bases; bases with no gene match: 4.

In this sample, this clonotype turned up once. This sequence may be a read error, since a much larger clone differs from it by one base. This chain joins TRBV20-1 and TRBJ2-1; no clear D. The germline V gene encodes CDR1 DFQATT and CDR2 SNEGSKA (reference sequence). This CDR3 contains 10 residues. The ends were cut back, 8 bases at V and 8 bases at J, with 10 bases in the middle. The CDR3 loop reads CSTTNDEQFF. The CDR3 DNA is TGCAGTACTACAAACGATGAGCAGTTCTTC.

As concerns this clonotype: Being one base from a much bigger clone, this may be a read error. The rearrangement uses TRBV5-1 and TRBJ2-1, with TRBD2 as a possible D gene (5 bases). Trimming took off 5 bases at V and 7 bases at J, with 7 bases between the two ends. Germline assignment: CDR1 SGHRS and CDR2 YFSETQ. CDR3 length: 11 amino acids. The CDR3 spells CASRSGNEQFF. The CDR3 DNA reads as TGCGCCAGCAGATCGGGAAATGAGCAGTTCTTC.

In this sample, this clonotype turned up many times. The DNA of the CDR3 is TGTGCCAGCAGTTTTAATGGAGATCAGCCCCAGCATTTT. Translated: CASSFNGDQPQHF. The chain combines TRBV12-3 or TRBV12-4 with TRBJ1-5; D is ambiguous. The CDR3 runs 13 residues. Trimming removed 3 bases at V and 5 bases at J, with 8 bases between.

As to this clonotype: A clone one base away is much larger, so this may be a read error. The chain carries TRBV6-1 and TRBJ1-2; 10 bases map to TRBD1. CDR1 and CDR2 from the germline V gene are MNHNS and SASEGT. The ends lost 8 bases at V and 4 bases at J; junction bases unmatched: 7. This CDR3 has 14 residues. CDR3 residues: CASGRTGGSYGYTF. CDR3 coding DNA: TGTGCCAGCGGACGGACAGGGGGAAGCTATGGCTACACCTTC.

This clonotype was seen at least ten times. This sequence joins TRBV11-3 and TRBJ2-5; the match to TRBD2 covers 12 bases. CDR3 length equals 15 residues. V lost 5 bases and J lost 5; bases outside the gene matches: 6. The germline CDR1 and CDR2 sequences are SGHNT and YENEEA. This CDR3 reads CASSLGTSGRETQYF. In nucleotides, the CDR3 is TGTGCCAGCAGCCTCGGGACTAGCGGGCGGGAGACCCAGTACTTC.

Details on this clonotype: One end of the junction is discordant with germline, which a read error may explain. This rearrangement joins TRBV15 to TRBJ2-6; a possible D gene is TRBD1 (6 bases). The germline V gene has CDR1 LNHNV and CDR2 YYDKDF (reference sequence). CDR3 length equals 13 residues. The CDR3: CAARGSGANVLTF. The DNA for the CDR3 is TGTGCCGCCAGGGGCTCTGGGGCCAACGTCCTGACTTTC.

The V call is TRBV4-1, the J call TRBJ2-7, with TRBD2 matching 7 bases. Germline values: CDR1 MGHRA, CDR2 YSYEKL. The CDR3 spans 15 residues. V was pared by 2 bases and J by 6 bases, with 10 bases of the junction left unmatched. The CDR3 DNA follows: TGCGCCAGCAGCCAACAGCGGGACTCTATTTCCGAGCAGTACTTC. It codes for CASSQQRDSISEQYF.

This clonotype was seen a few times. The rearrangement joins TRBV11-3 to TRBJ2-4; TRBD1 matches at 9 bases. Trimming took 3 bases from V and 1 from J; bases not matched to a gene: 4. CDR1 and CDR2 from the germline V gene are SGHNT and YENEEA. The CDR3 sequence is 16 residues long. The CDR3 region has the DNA TGTGCCAGCAGCTTGGGACAGGGCGCCGCCAAAAACATTCAGTACTTC. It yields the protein CASSLGQGAAKNIQYF.

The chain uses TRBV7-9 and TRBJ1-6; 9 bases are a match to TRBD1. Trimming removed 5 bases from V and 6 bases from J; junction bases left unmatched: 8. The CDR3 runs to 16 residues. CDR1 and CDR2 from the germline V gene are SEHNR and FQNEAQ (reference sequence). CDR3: CASSQQGAGGNSPLHF. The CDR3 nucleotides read TGTGCCAGCAGCCAACAGGGGGCTGGAGGTAATTCACCCCTCCACTTT.

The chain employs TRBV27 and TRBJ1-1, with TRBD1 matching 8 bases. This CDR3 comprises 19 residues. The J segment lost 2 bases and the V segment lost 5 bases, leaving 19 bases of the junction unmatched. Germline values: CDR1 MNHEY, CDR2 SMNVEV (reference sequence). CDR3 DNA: TGTGCCAGCAGTGACCGGGACAGGAGGTATGTACCCCCAAACACTGAAGCTTTCTTT. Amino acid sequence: CASSDRDRRYVPPNTEAFF.

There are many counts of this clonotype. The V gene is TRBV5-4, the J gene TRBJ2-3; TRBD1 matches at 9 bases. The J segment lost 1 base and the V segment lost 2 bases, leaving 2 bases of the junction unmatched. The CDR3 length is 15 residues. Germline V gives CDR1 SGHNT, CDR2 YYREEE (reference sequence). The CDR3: CASSFWTGGTDTQYF. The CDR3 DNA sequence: TGTGCCAGCAGCTTCTGGACAGGGGGCACAGATACGCAGTATTTT.

The CDR3 DNA follows: TGCAGCTCGGACAGGGGGGGATCAGATACGCAGTATTTT. It is translated as CSSDRGGSDTQYF. The V call is TRBV29-1, the J call TRBJ2-3; TRBD1 agrees at 10 bases. Trimming took 8 bases from V and 4 from J; bases not matched to a gene: 6. CDR1 and CDR2 from the germline V gene are SQVTM and ANQGSEA. The CDR3 extends over 13 amino acids.

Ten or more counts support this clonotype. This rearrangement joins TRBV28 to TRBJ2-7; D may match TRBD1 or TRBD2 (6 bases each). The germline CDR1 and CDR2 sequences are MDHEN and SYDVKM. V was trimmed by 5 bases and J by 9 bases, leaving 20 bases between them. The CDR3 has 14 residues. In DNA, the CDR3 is TGTGCCAGCAGTCCCTCTCTTCGGGGGCGGATGCAGTACTTC. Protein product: CASSPSLRGRMQYF.

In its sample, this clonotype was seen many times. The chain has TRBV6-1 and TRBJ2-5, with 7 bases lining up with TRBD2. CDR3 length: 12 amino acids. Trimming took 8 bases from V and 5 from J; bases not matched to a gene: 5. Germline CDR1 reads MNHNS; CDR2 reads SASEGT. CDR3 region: CASERGGETQYF. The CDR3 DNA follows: TGTGCCAGCGAGCGGGGAGGGGAGACCCAGTACTTC.

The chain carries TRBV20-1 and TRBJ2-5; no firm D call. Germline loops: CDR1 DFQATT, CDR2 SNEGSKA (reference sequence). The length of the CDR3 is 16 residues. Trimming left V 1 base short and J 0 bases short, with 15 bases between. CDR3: CSARVGHQRYQETQYF. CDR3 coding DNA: TGCAGTGCTAGAGTCGGTCACCAAAGGTACCAAGAGACCCAGTACTTC.

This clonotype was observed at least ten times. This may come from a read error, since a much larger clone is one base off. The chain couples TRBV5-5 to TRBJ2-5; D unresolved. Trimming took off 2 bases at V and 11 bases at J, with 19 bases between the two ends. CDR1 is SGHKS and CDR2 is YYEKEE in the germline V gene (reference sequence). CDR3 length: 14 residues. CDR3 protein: CASSLLSRDNEQYF. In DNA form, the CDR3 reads TGTGCCAGCAGCTTACTAAGTCGTGACAATGAGCAGTACTTC.

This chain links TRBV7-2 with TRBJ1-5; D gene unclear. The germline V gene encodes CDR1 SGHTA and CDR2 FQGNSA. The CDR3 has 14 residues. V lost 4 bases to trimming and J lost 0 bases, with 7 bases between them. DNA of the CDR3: TGTGCCAGCAGCTCGTTGTATAGCAATCAGCCCCAGCATTTT. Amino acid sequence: CASSSLYSNQPQHF.